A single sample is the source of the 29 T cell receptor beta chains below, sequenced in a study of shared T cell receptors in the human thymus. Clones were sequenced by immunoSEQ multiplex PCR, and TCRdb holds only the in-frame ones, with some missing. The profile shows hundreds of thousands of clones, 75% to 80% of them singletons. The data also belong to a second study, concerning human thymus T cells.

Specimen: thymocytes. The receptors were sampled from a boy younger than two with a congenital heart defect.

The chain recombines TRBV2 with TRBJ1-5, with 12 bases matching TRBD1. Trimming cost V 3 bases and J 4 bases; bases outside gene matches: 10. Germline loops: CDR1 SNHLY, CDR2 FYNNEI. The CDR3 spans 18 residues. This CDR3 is CASSDPGGTGGGNQPQHF. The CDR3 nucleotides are TGTGCCAGCAGTGACCCTGGAGGGACAGGGGGCGGGAATCAGCCCCAGCATTTT.

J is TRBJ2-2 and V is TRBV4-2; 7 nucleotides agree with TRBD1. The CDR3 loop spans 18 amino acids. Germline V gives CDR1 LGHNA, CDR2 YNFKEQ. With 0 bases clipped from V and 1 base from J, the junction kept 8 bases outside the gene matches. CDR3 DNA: TGTGCCAGCAGCCAAGATCGTTGGACAGGCCGGAACACCGGGGAGCTGTTTTTT. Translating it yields CASSQDRWTGRNTGELFF.

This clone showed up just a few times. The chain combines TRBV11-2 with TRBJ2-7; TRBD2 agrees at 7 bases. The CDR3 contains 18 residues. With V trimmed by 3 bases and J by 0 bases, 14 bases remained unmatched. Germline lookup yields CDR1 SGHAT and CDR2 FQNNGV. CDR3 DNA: TGTGCCAGCAGCTTGGGGTCTAGCGGCCCTTTGAGCTCCTACGAGCAGTACTTC. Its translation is CASSLGSSGPLSSYEQYF.

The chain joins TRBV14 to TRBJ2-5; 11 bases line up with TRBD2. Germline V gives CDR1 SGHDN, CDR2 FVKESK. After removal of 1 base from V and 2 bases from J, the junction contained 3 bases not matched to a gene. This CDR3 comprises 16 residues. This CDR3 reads CASSQVTSGRQETQYF. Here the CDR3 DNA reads TGTGCCAGCAGCCAAGTCACTAGCGGGAGACAAGAGACCCAGTACTTC.

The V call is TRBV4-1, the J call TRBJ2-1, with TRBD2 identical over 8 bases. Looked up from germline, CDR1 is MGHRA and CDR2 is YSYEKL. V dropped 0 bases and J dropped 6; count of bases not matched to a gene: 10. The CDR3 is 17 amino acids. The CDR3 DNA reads TGCGCCAGCAGCCAAGATCGGGCAGCGGGGGACTGCAATGAGCAGTTCTTC. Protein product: CASSQDRAAGDCNEQFF.

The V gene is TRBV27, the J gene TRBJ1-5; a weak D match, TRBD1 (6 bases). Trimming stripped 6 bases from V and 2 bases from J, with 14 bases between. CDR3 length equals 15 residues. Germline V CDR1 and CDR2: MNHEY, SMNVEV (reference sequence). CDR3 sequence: CASSTGPGGNQPQHF. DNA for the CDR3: TGTGCCAGCAGCACAGGGCCAGGGGGCAATCAGCCCCAGCATTTT.

DNA of the CDR3: TGTGCCAGCAGTTTATTGACAGGGAGTGGCTACACCTTC. Its protein is CASSLLTGSGYTF. This sequence joins TRBV27 and TRBJ1-2, with 7 bases that match TRBD1. CDR1 is MNHEY and CDR2 is SMNVEV in the germline V gene (reference sequence). This CDR3 contains 13 residues. V was pared by 1 base and J by 7 bases, with 3 bases of the junction left unmatched.

The DNA of the CDR3 is TGCGCCAGCAGCCAAGCGTCTAGCGGGAGTAGGGATGAGCAGTTCTTC. This gives the protein CASSQASSGSRDEQFF. The gene calls are TRBV4-1 and TRBJ2-1, with TRBD2 matching 10 bases. V shed 1 base and J 8 bases; nucleotides not matched to a gene: 8. Germline-derived CDR1 and CDR2 are MGHRA and YSYEKL. The CDR3 has 16 residues.

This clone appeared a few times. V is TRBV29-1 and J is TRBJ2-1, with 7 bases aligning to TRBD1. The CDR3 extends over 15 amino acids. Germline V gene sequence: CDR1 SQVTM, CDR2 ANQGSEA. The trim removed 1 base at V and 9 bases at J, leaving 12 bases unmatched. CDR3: CSVEGRQGGSGEQFF. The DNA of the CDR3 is TGCAGCGTTGAAGGGCGACAGGGTGGAAGTGGTGAGCAGTTCTTC.

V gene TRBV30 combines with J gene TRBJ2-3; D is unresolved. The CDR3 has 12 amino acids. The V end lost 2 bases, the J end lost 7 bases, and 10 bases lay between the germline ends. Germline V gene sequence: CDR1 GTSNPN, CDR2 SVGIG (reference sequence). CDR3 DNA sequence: TGTGCCTGGAGTCTTACTGAATATACGCAGTATTTT. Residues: CAWSLTEYTQYF.

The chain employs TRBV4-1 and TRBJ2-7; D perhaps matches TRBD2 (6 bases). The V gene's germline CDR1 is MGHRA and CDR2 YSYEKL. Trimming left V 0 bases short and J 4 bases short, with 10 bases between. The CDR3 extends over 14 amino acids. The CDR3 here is CASSQEVAEYEQYF. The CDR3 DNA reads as TGCGCCAGCAGCCAAGAGGTAGCGGAATACGAGCAGTACTTC.

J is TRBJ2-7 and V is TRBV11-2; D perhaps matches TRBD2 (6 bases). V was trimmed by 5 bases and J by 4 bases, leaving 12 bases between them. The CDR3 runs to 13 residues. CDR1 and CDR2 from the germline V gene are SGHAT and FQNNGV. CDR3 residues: CASSPIAAYEQYF. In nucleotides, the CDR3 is TGTGCCAGCAGCCCGATAGCGGCATACGAGCAGTACTTC.

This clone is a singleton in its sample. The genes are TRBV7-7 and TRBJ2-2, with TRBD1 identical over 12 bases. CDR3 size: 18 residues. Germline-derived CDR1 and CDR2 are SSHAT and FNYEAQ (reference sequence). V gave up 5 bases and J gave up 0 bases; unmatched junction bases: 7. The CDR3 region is CASSEKGQGAPNTGELFF. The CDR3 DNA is TGTGCCAGCAGCGAAAAGGGACAGGGGGCGCCGAACACCGGGGAGCTGTTTTTT.

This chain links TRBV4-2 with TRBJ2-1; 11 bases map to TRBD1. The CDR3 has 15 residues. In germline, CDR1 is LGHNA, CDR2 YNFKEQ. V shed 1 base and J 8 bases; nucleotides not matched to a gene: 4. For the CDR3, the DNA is TGTGCCAGCAGCCAAGGGGGACAGGGGGTGGATGAGCAGTTCTTC. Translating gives CASSQGGQGVDEQFF.

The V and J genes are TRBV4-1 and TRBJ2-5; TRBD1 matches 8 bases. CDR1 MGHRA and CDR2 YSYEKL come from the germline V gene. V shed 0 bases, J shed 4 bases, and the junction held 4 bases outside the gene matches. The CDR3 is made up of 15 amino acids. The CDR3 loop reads CASSQDVDRAETQYF. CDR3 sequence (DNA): TGCGCCAGCAGCCAAGACGTGGACAGGGCAGAGACCCAGTACTTC.

The CDR3 sequence: CASIESLPGFGYTF. The CDR3 bases are TGTGCCAGCATCGAGTCTCTGCCGGGGTTTGGCTACACCTTC. The chain is built from TRBV6-6 and TRBJ1-2; D is unresolved. The germline V gene has CDR1 MNHNY and CDR2 SVGAGI (reference sequence). Trimming stripped 7 bases from V and 7 bases from J, with 19 bases between. The length of the CDR3 is 14 residues.

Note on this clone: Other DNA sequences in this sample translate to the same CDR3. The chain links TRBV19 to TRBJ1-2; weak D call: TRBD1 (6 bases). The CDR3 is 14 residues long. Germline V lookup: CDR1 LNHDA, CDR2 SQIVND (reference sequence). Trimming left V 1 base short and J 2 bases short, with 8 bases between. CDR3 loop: CASSIGTANYGYTF. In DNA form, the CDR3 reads TGTGCCAGTAGTATAGGGACAGCGAACTATGGCTACACCTTC.

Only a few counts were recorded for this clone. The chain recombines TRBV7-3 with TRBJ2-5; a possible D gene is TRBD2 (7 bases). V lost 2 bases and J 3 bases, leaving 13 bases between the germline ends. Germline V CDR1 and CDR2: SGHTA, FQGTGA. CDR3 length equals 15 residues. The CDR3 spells CASSLRGAEEETQYF. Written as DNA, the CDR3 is TGTGCCAGCAGCTTACGGGGGGCAGAGGAAGAGACCCAGTACTTC. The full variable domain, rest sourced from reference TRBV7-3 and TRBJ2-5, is GAGVSQTPSNKVTEKGKYVELRCDPISGHTALYWYRQSLGQGPEFLIYFQGTGAADDSGLPNDRFFAVRPEGSVSTLKIQRTERGDSAVYLCASSLRGAEEETQYFGPGTRLLVL.

The CDR3 protein is CASGLQPLAGYEQYF. For the CDR3, the DNA is TGTGCTAGTGGTTTGCAACCTCTGGCGGGCTACGAGCAGTACTTC. The chain joins TRBV12-5 to TRBJ2-7; a weak D match, TRBD2 (5 bases). Germline V CDR1 and CDR2: LGHNT, FRNRAP. V was cut by 2 bases and J by 3 bases, with 14 bases left in between. The CDR3 is 15 amino acids.

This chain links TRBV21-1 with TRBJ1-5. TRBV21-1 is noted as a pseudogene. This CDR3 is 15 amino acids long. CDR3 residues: CASGGVRYSNQPQHF. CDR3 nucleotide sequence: TGTGCCAGCGGCGGGGTTCGCTATAGCAATCAGCCCCAGCATTTT.

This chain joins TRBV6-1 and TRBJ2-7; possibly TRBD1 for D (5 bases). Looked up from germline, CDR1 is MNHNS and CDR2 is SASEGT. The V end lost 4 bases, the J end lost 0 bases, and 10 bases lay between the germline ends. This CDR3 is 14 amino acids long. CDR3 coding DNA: TGTGCCAGCAGTGGGGCAGGGAACTCCTACGAGCAGTACTTC. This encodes CASSGAGNSYEQYF.

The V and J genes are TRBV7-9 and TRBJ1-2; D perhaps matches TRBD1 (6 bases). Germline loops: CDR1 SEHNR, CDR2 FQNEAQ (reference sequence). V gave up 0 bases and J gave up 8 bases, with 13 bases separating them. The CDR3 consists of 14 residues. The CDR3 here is CASSLAGGRDGYTF. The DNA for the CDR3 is TGTGCCAGCAGCTTAGCGGGGGGGCGCGACGGCTACACCTTC.

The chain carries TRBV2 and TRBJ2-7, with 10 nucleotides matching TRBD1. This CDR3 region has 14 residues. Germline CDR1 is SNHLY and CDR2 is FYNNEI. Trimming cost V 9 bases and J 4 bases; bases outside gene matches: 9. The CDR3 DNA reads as TGTGCCAGTGCGAAGACAGGGGGCAGGTACGAGCAGTACTTC. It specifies CASAKTGGRYEQYF.

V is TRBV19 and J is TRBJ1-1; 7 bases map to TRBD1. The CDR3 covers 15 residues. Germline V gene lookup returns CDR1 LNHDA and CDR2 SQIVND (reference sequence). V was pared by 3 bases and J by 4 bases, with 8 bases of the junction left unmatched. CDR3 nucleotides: TGTGCCAGTAGTATGTTATCAGGGGGTCGCACTGAAGCTTTCTTT. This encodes CASSMLSGGRTEAFF.

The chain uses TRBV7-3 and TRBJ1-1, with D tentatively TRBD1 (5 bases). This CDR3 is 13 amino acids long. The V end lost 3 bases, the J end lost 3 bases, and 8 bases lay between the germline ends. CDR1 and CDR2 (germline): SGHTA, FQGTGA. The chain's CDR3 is CASSFDRDTEAFF. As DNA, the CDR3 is TGTGCCAGCAGCTTCGACAGAGACACTGAAGCTTTCTTT. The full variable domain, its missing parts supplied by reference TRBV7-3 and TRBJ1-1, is GAGVSQTPSNKVTEKGKYVELRCDPISGHTALYWYRQSLGQGPEFLIYFQGTGAADDSGLPNDRFFAVRPEGSVSTLKIQRTERGDSAVYLCASSFDRDTEAFFGQGTRLTVV.

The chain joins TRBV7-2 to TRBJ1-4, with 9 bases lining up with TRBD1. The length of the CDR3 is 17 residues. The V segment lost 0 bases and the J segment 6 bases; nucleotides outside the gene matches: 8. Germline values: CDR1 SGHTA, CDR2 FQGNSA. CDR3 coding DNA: TGTGCCAGCAGCTTAGCTAGCCCCGGGACAGGGTATGAAAAACTGTTTTTT. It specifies CASSLASPGTGYEKLFF.

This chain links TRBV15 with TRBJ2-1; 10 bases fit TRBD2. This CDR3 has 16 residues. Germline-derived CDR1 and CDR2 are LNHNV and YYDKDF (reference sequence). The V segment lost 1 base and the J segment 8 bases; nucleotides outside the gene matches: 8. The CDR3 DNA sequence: TGTGCCACCAGCAGAGCGCCGGGACTAGCGACCCATGAGCAGTTCTTC. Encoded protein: CATSRAPGLATHEQFF. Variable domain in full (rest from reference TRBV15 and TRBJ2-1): DAMVIQNPRYQVTQFGKPVTLSCSQTLNHNVMYWYQQKSSQAPKLLFHYYDKDFNNEADTPDNFQSRRPNTSFCFLDIRSPGLGDTAMYLCATSRAPGLATHEQFFGPGTRLTVL.

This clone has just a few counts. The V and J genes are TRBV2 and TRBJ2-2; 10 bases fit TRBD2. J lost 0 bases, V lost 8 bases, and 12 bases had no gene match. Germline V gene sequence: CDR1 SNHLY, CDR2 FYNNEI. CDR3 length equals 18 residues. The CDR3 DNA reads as TGTGCCAGCGGGTCCATGGTAGCGGGAGGTACGAACACCGGGGAGCTGTTTTTT. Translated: CASGSMVAGGTNTGELFF. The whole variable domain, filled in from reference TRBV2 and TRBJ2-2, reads EPEVTQTPSHQVTQMGQEVILRCVPISNHLYFYWYRQILGQKVEFLVSFYNNEISEKSEIFDDQFSVERPDGSNFTLKIRSTKLEDSAMYFCASGSMVAGGTNTGELFFGEGSRLTVL.

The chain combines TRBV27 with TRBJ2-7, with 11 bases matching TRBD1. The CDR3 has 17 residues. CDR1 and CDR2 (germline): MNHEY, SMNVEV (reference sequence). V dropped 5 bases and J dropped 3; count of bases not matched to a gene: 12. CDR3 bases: TGTGCCAGCAGTCCACACCGGGACAGGGGGTCAATCTACGAGCAGTACTTC. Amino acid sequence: CASSPHRDRGSIYEQYF.